Following are 10 T cell receptor beta chains from one sample sequenced in a study of response to subunit inactivated influenza vaccine (dated by TCRdb to between 2018 and 2020). Receptors were amplified or captured by RT-PCR. Sequenced on an Illumina HiSeq 2500. TCRdb took the public reads, trimmed them with fastp at Q25, ran MiXCR for clone calling and kept in-frame beta chains. Rows with a matching CDR3 protein are joined into one entry that keeps the most common DNA and genes. A total of about 620,000 distinct CDR3 sequences appear in this sample, approximately 11% of them only once. The ten largest clones capture around 10% of the sample. This same sample was also taken into another study, of T cells expressing NK-cell markers. That second report states: 5'RACE template switching, by which a universal primer site and unique molecular identifiers were added, was used to make TCR beta cDNA libraries.

The source material was PBMCs from blood, sampled on the day of vaccination. These receptors originate from a man aged 50-59 years who received an inactivated influenza vaccine. Donor details come from another sample of the same person, matched by shared clones.

This clonotype was detected a few times. The rearrangement joins TRBV18 to TRBJ1-3; 7 nucleotides agree with TRBD1. This CDR3 is 15 amino acids long. Unmatched junction bases numbered 3, after V lost 4 bases and J lost 0 bases. The germline gives CDR1 KGHSH, CDR2 LQKENI. The CDR3 DNA reads TGTGCCAGCTCACAACAGGGGCACTCTGGAAACACCATATATTTT. This encodes CASSQQGHSGNTIYF.

V is TRBV11-2 and J is TRBJ2-1, with D unresolved. There are 14 residues in the CDR3. Germline CDR1 reads SGHAT; CDR2 reads FQNNGV. V was pared by 5 bases and J by 5 bases, with 13 bases between. In nucleotides, the CDR3 is TGTGCCAGCAGCCAGTCACGCGTCCACAATGAGCAGTTCTTC. Translating it yields CASSQSRVHNEQFF.

This CDR3 is CASSPRDRESYIQYF. CDR3 bases: TGCGCCAGCAGCCCCCGGGACAGGGAGTCATACATTCAGTACTTC. The chain uses TRBV5-1 and TRBJ2-4; TRBD1 matches at 9 bases. Germline CDR1 and CDR2: SGHRS and YFSETQ. V lost 4 bases, J lost 8 bases, and 10 bases stayed unmatched. The CDR3 has 15 amino acids.

This clonotype turned up a few times. The J gene is TRBJ2-7, the V gene TRBV30; D ambiguous. CDR3 length: 13 residues. Germline lookup yields CDR1 GTSNPN and CDR2 SVGIG (reference sequence). V was pared by 0 bases and J by 4 bases, with 10 bases between. CDR3 sequence reads: CAWSVTWKYEQYF. In DNA, the CDR3 is TGTGCCTGGAGTGTTACCTGGAAGTACGAGCAGTACTTC.

This clonotype was recorded a few times. The gene calls are TRBV19 and TRBJ1-4; 8 nucleotides agree with TRBD1. CDR3 length equals 14 residues. V trimming: 3 bases; J trimming: 5 bases; junction bases outside the gene matches: 2. Germline values: CDR1 LNHDA, CDR2 SQIVND (reference sequence). CDR3 in amino acids: CASSIQGANEKLFF. The CDR3 nucleotides are TGTGCCAGTAGTATCCAGGGGGCGAATGAAAAACTGTTTTTT.

The V and J genes are TRBV4-2 and TRBJ2-3; D remains unclear. The germline CDR1 and CDR2 sequences are LGHNA and YNFKEQ. Trimming stripped 1 base from V and 4 bases from J, with 9 bases between. The CDR3 sequence is 14 residues long. The CDR3 bases are TGTGCCAGCAGCCAAGTATCCCGGGCAGATACGCAGTATTTT. Amino acids: CASSQVSRADTQYF.

The V gene is TRBV29-1, the J gene TRBJ2-3; D may be TRBD1 (6 bases). Per germline, CDR1 SQVTM and CDR2 ANQGSEA. Trimming took 6 bases from V and 5 from J, leaving 15 bases between them. This CDR3 has 13 residues. The CDR3 sequence: CSVVQGRGDTQYF. The CDR3 DNA reads TGCAGCGTCGTACAGGGAAGGGGAGATACGCAGTATTTT.

This clonotype has only a few counts. The rearrangement links TRBV20-1 to TRBJ1-1; 7 bases fit TRBD1. The germline V gene encodes CDR1 DFQATT and CDR2 SNEGSKA (reference sequence). Trimming removed 3 bases from V and 4 bases from J; junction bases left unmatched: 8. The CDR3 length is 14 residues. The CDR3 DNA sequence: TGCAGTGCTAGGTCGACAGGGTCTTTCACTGAAGCTTTCTTT. Protein sequence: CSARSTGSFTEAFF.

J is TRBJ2-1 and V is TRBV5-6, with a tentative D call TRBD2 (6 bases). Germline V gene sequence: CDR1 SGHDT, CDR2 YYEEEE. V gave up 3 bases and J gave up 5 bases, with 12 bases separating them. The CDR3 contains 14 residues. Here the CDR3 reads CASSWGRSHNEQFF. The CDR3 nucleotides read TGTGCCAGCAGCTGGGGGAGGTCTCACAATGAGCAGTTCTTC. Complete variable domain (other parts from reference TRBV5-6 and TRBJ2-1): DAGVTQSPTHLIKTRGQQVTLRCSPKSGHDTVSWYQQALGQGPQFIFQYYEEEERQRGNFPDRFSGHQFPNYSSELNVNALLLGDSALYLCASSWGRSHNEQFFGPGTRLTVL.

This clonotype was recorded many times. The chain recombines TRBV29-1 with TRBJ2-7; D is perhaps TRBD1 (6 bases). V lost 5 bases and J lost 2, with 13 bases in between. Per the germline V gene, CDR1 is SQVTM and CDR2 is ANQGSEA. CDR3 length: 13 amino acids. In DNA form, the CDR3 reads TGCAGCGTTCGCTGGACAGAAGCCTACGAGCAGTACTTC. Amino acid sequence: CSVRWTEAYEQYF.